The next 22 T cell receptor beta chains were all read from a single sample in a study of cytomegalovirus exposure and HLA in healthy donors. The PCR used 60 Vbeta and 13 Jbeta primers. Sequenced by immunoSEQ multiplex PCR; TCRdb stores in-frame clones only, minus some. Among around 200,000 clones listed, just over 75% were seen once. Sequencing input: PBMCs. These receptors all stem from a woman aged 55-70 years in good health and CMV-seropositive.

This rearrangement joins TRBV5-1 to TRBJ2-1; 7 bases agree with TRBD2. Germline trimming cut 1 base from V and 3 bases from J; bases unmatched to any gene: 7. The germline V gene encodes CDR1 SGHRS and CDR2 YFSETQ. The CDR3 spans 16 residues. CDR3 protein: CASSLLGGSNYNEQFF. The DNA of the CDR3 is TGCGCCAGCAGCTTGTTAGGCGGGAGTAACTACAATGAGCAGTTCTTC. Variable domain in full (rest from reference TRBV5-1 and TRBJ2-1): KAGVTQTPRYLIKTRGQQVTLSCSPISGHRSVSWYQQTPGQGLQFLFEYFSETQRNKGNFPGRFSGRQFSNSRSEMNVSTLELGDSALYLCASSLLGGSNYNEQFFGPGTRLTVL.

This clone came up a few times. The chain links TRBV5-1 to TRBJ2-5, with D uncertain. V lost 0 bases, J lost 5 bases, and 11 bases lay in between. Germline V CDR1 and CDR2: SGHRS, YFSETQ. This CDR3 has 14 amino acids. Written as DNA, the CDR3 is TGCGCCAGCAGCTTGGGGCCCCCTCCGGAGACCCAGTACTTC. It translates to CASSLGPPPETQYF.

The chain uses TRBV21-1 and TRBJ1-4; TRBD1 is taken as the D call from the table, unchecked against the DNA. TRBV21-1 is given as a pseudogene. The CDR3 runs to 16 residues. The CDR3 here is CASSKRFRVLGEKLFF. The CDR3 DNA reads TGTGCCAGCAGCAAACGTTTCAGGGTGTTAGGGGAAAAACTGTTTTTT.

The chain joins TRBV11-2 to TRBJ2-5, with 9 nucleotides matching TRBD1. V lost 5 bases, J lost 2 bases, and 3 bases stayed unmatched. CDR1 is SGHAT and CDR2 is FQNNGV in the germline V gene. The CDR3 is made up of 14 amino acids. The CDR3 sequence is CASSTGQGQETQYF. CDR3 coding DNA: TGTGCCAGCAGCACAGGACAGGGGCAAGAGACCCAGTACTTC.

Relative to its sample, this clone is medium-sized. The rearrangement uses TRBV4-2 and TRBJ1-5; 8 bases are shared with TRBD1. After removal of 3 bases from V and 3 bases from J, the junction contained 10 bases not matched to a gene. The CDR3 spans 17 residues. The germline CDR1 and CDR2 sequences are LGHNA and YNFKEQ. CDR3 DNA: TGTGCCAGCAGCCAGTCGACAGGGGCCTTAGACAATCAGCCCCAGCATTTT. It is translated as CASSQSTGALDNQPQHF.

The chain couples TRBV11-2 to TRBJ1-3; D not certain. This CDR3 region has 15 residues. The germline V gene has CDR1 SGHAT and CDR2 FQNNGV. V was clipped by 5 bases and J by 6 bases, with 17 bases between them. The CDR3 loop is CASSRFAGLENTIYF. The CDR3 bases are TGTGCCAGCAGCCGTTTCGCGGGGTTGGAAAACACCATATATTTT. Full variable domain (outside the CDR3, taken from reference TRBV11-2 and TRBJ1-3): EAGVAQSPRYKIIEKRQSVAFWCNPISGHATLYWYQQILGQGPKLLIQFQNNGVVDDSQLPKDRFSAERLKGVDSTLKIQPAKLEDSAVYLCASSRFAGLENTIYFGEGSWLTVV.

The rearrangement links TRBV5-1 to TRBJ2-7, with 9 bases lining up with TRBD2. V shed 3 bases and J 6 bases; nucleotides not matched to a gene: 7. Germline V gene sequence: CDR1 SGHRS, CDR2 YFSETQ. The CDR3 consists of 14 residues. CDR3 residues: CASSYSGSESEQYF. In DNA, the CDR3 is TGCGCCAGCAGCTATAGCGGGAGTGAAAGCGAGCAGTACTTC.

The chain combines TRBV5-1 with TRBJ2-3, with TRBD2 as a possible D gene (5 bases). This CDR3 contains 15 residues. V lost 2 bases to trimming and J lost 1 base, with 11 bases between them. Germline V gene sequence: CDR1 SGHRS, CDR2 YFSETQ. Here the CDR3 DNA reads TGCGCCAGCAGCTTAAAGGGAGCGGGCACAGATACGCAGTATTTT. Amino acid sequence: CASSLKGAGTDTQYF.

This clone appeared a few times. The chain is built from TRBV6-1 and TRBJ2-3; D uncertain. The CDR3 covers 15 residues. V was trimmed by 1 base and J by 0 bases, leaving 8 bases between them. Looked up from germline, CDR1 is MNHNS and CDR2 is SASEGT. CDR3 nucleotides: TGTGCCAGCAGTGAAGGGCGGCAGAGCACAGATACGCAGTATTTT. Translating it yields CASSEGRQSTDTQYF.

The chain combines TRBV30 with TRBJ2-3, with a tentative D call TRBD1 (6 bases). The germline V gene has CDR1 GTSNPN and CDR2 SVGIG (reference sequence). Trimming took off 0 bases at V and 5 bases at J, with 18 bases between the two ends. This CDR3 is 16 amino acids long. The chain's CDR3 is CAWSVSLPLGGDTQYF. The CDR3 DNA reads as TGTGCCTGGAGTGTAAGTCTCCCTCTAGGGGGAGATACGCAGTATTTT.

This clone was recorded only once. CDR3 DNA sequence: TGTGCCAGCAGCGTAGGGGGTAGCGGGAGTGTCCAAGAGACCCAGTACTTC. Its translation is CASSVGGSGSVQETQYF. The chain couples TRBV9 to TRBJ2-5, with 9 bases that match TRBD2. Germline loops: CDR1 SGDLS, CDR2 YYNGEE. The CDR3 covers 17 residues. J lost 1 base, V lost 0 bases, and 7 bases had no gene match.

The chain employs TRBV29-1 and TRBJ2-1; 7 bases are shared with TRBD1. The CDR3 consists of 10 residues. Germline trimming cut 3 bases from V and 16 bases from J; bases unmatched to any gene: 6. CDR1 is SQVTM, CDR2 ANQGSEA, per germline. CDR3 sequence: CSVDRGQAFF. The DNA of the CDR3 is TGCAGCGTTGATCGAGGACAGGCCTTCTTC.

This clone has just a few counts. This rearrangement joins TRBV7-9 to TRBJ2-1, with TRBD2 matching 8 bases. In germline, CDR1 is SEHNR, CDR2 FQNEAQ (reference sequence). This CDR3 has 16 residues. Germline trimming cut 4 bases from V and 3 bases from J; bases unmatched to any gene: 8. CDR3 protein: CASSSISGANYNEQFF. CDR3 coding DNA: TGTGCCAGCAGCTCCATTAGCGGGGCCAACTACAATGAGCAGTTCTTC.

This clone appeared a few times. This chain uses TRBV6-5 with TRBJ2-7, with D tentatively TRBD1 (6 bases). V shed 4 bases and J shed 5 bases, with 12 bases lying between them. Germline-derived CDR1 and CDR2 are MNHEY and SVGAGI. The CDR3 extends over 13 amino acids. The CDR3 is CASSFTGNDEQYF. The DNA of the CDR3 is TGTGCCAGCAGTTTTACAGGGAACGACGAGCAGTACTTC.

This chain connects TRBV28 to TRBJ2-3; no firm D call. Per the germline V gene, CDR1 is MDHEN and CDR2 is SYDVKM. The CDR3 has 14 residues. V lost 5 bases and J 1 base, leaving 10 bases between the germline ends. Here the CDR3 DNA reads TGTGCCAGCAGTCCCCCGCGTGGCACAGATACGCAGTATTTT. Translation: CASSPPRGTDTQYF.

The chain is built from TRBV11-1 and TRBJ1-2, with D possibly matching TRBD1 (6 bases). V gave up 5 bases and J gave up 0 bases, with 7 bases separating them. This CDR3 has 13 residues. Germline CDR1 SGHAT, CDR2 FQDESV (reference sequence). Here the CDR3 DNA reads TGTGCCAGCAGCCGACAGGCTAACTATGGCTACACCTTC. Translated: CASSRQANYGYTF.

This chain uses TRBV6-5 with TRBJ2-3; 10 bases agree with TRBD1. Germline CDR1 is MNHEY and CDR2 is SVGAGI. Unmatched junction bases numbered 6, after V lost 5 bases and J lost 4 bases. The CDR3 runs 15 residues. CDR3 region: CASSARQGASDTQYF. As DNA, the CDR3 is TGTGCCAGCAGTGCGAGACAGGGGGCATCAGATACGCAGTATTTT.

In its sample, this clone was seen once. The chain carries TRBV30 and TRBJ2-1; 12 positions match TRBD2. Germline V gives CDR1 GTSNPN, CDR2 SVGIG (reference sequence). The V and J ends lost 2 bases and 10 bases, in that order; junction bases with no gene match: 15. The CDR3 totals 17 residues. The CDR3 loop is CAWSHAGFGLAGGEQFF. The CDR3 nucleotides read TGTGCCTGGAGTCACGCAGGGTTCGGTCTAGCGGGAGGGGAGCAGTTCTTC. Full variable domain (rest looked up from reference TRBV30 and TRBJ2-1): SQTIHQWPATLVQPVGSPLSLECTVEGTSNPNLYWYRQAAGRGLQLLFYSVGIGQISSEVPQNLSASRPQDRQFILSSKKLLLSDSGFYLCAWSHAGFGLAGGEQFFGPGTRLTVL.

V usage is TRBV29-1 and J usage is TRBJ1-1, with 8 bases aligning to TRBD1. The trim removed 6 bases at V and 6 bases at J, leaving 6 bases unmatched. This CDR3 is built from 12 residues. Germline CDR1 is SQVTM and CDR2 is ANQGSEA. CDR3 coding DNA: TGCAGCGTCCAACAGGGGGGACCTGAAGCTTTCTTT. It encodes CSVQQGGPEAFF.

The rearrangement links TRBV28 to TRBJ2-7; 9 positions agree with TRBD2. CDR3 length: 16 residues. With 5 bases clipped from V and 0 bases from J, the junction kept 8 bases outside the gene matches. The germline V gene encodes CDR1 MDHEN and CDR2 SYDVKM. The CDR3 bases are TGTGCCAGCAGTCCGTTGACTAGCGGCCTCTCCTACGAGCAGTACTTC. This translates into CASSPLTSGLSYEQYF.

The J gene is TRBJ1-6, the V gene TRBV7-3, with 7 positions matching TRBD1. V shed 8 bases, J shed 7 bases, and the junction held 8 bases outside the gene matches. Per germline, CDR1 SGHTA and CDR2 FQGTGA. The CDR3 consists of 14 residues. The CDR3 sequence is CASREGARNSPLHF. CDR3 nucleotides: TGTGCCAGCCGCGAGGGGGCACGAAATTCACCCCTCCACTTT.

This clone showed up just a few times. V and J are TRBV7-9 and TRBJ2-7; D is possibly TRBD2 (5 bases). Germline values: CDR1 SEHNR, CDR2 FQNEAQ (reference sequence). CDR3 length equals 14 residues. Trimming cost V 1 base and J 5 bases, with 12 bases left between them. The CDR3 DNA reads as TGTGCCAGCAGCTTAGAGTCCGGGAAGCACGAGCAGTACTTC. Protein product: CASSLESGKHEQYF.